This T cell receptor beta chain derives from a study of neurological immune-mediated disorders. This clonotype came up many times. The CDR3 covers 12 residues. Germline CDR1 reads DFQATT; CDR2 reads SNEGSKA (reference sequence). Between the trimmed V and J ends, which lost 2 bases and 1 base, there was a span of 5 bases. The cDNA was generated through 5'RACE incorporating 10-nucleotide random UMIs. TCRdb re-analysed the 5' RACE reads in MiXCR, keeping a single row per CDR3 protein. The table includes 60,000 to 85,000 distinct CDR3 sequences, less than 5.5% detected once. This chain joins TRBV20-1 and TRBJ1-1; the D is unclear. This receptor was obtained from a woman aged 25-40 years with multiple sclerosis. Sequencing used PBMCs. CDR3: CSARHPNTEAFF. The CDR3 DNA reads TGCAGTGCTAGACACCCGAACACTGAAGCTTTCTTT.